This TCR beta chain was found in a study of blood T cell repertoires in COVID-19 (dated by TCRdb to 2019 to 2021). In the study overall: Samples from collaborators originated in the United States, Italy and Spain and spanned both the acute and convalescent phases of COVID-19. The material from the prospective study consisted of cDNA or gDNA derived from T cells, B-cell-depleted T cells, or PBMCs. Subjects who had been exposed to COVID-19, were actively infected with it, or had recovered from it provided the deeply sampled blood TCRbeta repertoires that made up the dataset. A freely available public database, intended as a resource for researchers studying the immune response to SARS-CoV-2, is where the repertoires were released. The samples were drawn from two sources: the first 160 participants of the ongoing ImmuneRACE study, and fewer than 1,500 subjects contributed by 6 global collaborators. Sample metadata almost always included a de-identified subject ID, COVID-19 status, age in years and sex. HLA class I and class II types, where available, came from metadata supplied by the sample provider rather than from assay-based typing.

Whole blood was collected in K2EDTA tubes by collaborating institutions according to the institutions' own protocols. For TCRbeta analysis, collaborators shipped samples in one of three forms: frozen whole blood, isolated PBMCs, or DNA extracted from either of those sample types. Including cysteine and phenylalanine, the CDR3 has 15 amino acids. The retained sequence is limited to the CDR3, 45 bases, with the frame set at the first base. The germline V gene encodes CDR1 GTSNPN and CDR2 SVGIG (reference sequence). The trim is 3 bases for V and 7 bases for J, with a gap of 16 bases between the germline ends. TCRbeta CDR3 regions were amplified from genomic DNA using the immunoSEQ Assay, a bias-controlled multiplex PCR. In the original analysis: The number of nucleated cells in each sample was estimated from the amplification of reference gene primers within the assay. To quantify the absolute abundance of each unique TCRbeta CDR3 rearrangement, sequence reads were collapsed and filtered. For each sample, productive Simpson clonality was calculated as the square root of Simpson's diversity index over productive rearrangements. Sourced from immuneACCESS, this table was stored by TCRdb with only in-frame sequences that have V and J called. A share of the clones is absent; for the studies checked, an unresolved V gene accounts for under half, and the remainder has no known explanation. V, J and clone size reflect that table, while D and trimming were determined from the DNA. The sample table holds just over 650,000 clones, of which 90% were seen once. The top ten hold more than 0.25% of the sample.

Study-wide findings and limitations: How much clinical and demographic metadata was included differed by source and by participant, and the metadata was provided uncurated.

About this clone: Its antigen is not yet known. Per-base qualities were not stored, and no clone one base away is much larger.

The receptor's source is a woman aged 18-35 years with acute or convalescent COVID-19. The specimen was peripheral blood. The rearranged segments are TRBV30 and TRBJ1-6; TRBD1 could be the D gene, as 5 bases match. In nucleotides, the sequence is TGTGCCTGGAGAGGAGACAGTGTACCAAATTCACCCCTCCACTTT. It codes for CAWRGDSVPNSPLHF.